This section outlines one T cell receptor beta chain sequence together with its context. The antigen remains unidentified. This record comes from a study of T-cell reconstitution after alpha-beta-depleted transplantation in children. The study's findings and limits: In patients about two months after transplant, alpha-beta T cells reportedly arose from several hundred expanded graft clones.

Germline CDR1 DFQATT, CDR2 SNEGSKA (reference sequence). This CDR3 has 15 residues. V was clipped by 3 bases and J by 10 bases, with 19 bases between them. For TCRbeta, the library was prepared with unique molecular identifiers. MiXCR, applied by TCRdb to the PCR reads, yields one record per CDR3 protein. This sample has about 98,000 distinct CDR3 sequences, with about 22% found just once. The receptor comes from a boy between 2 and 15 years old with acute lymphoblastic leukemia, due to receive a stem cell transplant. The V gene is TRBV20-1, the J gene TRBJ1-6, with a tentative D call TRBD1 (5 bases). The sequencing here drew on PBMCs, taken before TCRalphabeta/CD19-depleted stem cell transplant. The CDR3 protein is CSARPHAGGRSPLHF. In DNA, the CDR3 is TGCAGTGCTAGGCCCCATGCGGGGGGAAGATCACCCCTCCACTTT.